A selection of T cell receptor beta chains follows, all from one sample in a study of early T cells in non-severe SARS-CoV-2 infection. TCRdb reprocessed the 5' RACE reads via MiXCR and lists one record per CDR3 protein. There are over 90,000 distinct CDR3 sequences in the sample; over 10% occur only once, and about 5.7% lies in the top ten. The sequenced material came from whole blood. The receptors were sampled from an adult who was a healthcare worker with PCR-confirmed SARS-CoV-2 infection or an uninfected control (not recorded which). Both conserved end residues are part of each CDR3. Some rows mark clone size as missing; the rest say once, few, many or name a class of expanded clone.

abundance	j_gene	v_gene	CDR3aa
once	TRBJ2-4	TRBV28	CASSLTGVPKNIQYF
many	TRBJ2-7	TRBV20-1	CSAGPGNLYEQYF
many	TRBJ2-1	TRBV7-2	CASSLGTSGYNEQFF
-	TRBJ1-5	TRBV6-2/TRBV6-3	CASSYSSAGAGNQPQHF
many	TRBJ1-5	TRBV7-9	CASSSSYGERQPQHF
-	TRBJ2-5	TRBV28	CASSLTWQGKTQYF
-	TRBJ2-2	TRBV12-3/TRBV12-4	CASVRDRGSGELFF
many	TRBJ1-6	TRBV28	CASSLGGASSPLHF
many	TRBJ1-6	TRBV5-1	CASRDGRNNSPLHF
-	TRBJ2-5	TRBV9	CASSVGVQQETQYF
-	TRBJ1-2	TRBV6-6	CASIQGGHRYGYTF
many	TRBJ2-1	TRBV13	CASSLAVEQFF
few	TRBJ2-7	TRBV20-1	CSATTGEAYEQYF
few	TRBJ1-1	TRBV20-1	CSARDRRRGFTEAFF
-	TRBJ2-7	TRBV2	CASSDRASYEQYF
few	TRBJ1-6	TRBV25-1	CASSVRTGGSPLHF
many	TRBJ2-1	TRBV4-1	CASSRILGPRNEQFF
-	TRBJ1-1	TRBV21-1	CASSKARGTSSTTEAFF
many	TRBJ2-7	TRBV7-8	CASSLSLYEQYF
few	TRBJ2-1	TRBV12-3/TRBV12-4	CASSSHVRSEQFF
-	TRBJ2-1	TRBV24-1	CATGDHSKPPIEQFF
many	TRBJ2-5	TRBV4-3	CASSPDRLGQETQYF
-	TRBJ2-1	TRBV4-1	CASSPEGAYEQFF
many	TRBJ1-6	TRBV18	CASSTGTENSPLHF
few	TRBJ2-1	TRBV7-2	CASSLGWFEFF
many	TRBJ1-5	TRBV18	CASSPNKGPYSNQPQHF
many	TRBJ2-1	TRBV11-2	CASSAPGQGYNEQFF
-	TRBJ2-7	TRBV10-3	CAISDPESYEQYF
many	TRBJ2-1	TRBV28	CASSGGSKGQTAYNEQFF
-	TRBJ1-5	TRBV20-1	CSARVPGDQPQHF
many	TRBJ2-3	TRBV20-1	CSARPRIHSTDTQYF
-	TRBJ1-6	TRBV2	CASSGTDPNNSPLHF
few	TRBJ2-7	TRBV20-1	CSARFGGLEYF
few	TRBJ1-5	TRBV12-3/TRBV12-4	CASKYGGNQPQHF
few	TRBJ2-1	TRBV20-1	CSANRDMNEQFF
few	TRBJ1-1	TRBV11-2	CASSSPRDGNTEAFF
-	TRBJ2-4	TRBV12-3/TRBV12-4	CASSYSGTSWGNIQYF
-	TRBJ2-2	TRBV28	CASKRLAGGELFF
many	TRBJ2-1	TRBV12-3/TRBV12-4	CASSPEYRSSYNEQFF
-	TRBJ2-7	TRBV6-1	CASSEVEGEQYF
few	TRBJ2-1	TRBV19	CASSLGLAEDEQFF
-	TRBJ2-3	TRBV5-4	CASSSPRDLRTDTQYF
few	TRBJ2-7	TRBV10-2	CASSPGGGNYEQYF
many	TRBJ1-2	TRBV7-9	CASSQALRGYTF
many	TRBJ2-1	TRBV7-3	CASSVTSGGYNEQFF
many	TRBJ2-7	TRBV4-1	CASSQDTPGPYEQYF
-	TRBJ1-2	TRBV20-1	CSAIRGNNYGYTF
few	TRBJ2-7	TRBV7-9	CASSHKQGFNEQYF
many	TRBJ2-7	TRBV7-2	CASGKAGGASRFEQYF
few	TRBJ2-1	TRBV27	CASSMGQGNEQFF
few	TRBJ2-5	TRBV7-2	CASSLSTVQETQYF
many	TRBJ2-1	TRBV7-2	CASSLGTSGKGARFF
-	TRBJ2-1	TRBV20-1	CSARRGPRSYNEQFF
once	TRBJ2-2	TRBV6-4	CASSAHPGDGELFF
few	TRBJ2-7	TRBV7-9	CASSLARGAAGEQYF
few	TRBJ1-1	TRBV7-2	CASSSDGALGSEAFF
many	TRBJ2-6	TRBV5-5	CASSLGLSGANVLTF